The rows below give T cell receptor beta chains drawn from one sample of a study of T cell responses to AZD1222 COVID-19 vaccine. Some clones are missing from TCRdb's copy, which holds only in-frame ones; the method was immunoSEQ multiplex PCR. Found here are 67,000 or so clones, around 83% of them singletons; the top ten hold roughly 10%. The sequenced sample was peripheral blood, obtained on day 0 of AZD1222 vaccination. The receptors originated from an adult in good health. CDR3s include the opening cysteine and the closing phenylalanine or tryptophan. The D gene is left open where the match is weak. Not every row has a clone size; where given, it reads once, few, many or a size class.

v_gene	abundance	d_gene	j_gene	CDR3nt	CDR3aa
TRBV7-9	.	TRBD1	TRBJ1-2	TGTGCCAGCAGTACCCCAGGGGGGCACTATGGCTACACCTTC	CASSTPGGHYGYTF
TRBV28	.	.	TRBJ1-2	TGTGCCAGCAGTCAACCATTACGGGGCAGGGAGACCTTC	CASSQPLRGRETF
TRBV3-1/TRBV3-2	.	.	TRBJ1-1	TGTGCCAGCAGCCAAGCAAGAGGGATCATGAACACTGAAGCTTTCTTT	CASSQARGIMNTEAFF
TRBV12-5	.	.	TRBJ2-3	TGTGCTAGTGGTTTGGGGCCCAGGGATTTCACAGATACGCAGTATTTT	CASGLGPRDFTDTQYF
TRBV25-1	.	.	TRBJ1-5	TGTGCCAGCAGTGAAGAGGCCGGGAGTAATCAGCCCCAGCATTTT	CASSEEAGSNQPQHF
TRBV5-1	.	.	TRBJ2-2	TGCGCCAGCAGCTCCACAACCGGGGCTAAAGGCCGGGAGCTGTTTTTT	CASSSTTGAKGRELFF
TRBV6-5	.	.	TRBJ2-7	TGTGCCAGCAGTTACTCCGGCAGGGATGCGTACGAGCAGTACTTC	CASSYSGRDAYEQYF
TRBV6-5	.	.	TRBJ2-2	TGTGCCACCAGGGACACCGGGGAGCTGTTTTTT	CATRDTGELFF
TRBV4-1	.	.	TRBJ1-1	TGCGCCAGCAGCCAAGACAGCTACACTGAAGCTTTCTTT	CASSQDSYTEAFF
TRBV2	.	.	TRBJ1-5	TGTGCCAGCAGTACGGACAGCTGGCCGCATTTT	CASSTDSWPHF
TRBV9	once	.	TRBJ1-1	TGTGCCAGCAGCGTAGACCCGGAGAACACTGAAGCTTTCTTT	CASSVDPENTEAFF
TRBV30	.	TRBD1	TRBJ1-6	TGTGCCTGGAGTGTAAACAGGGGGCTTATTAGGGGGAATTCACCCCTCCACTTT	CAWSVNRGLIRGNSPLHF
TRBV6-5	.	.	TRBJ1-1	TGTGCCAGCAGCCCGCGCGGGTTTGAAGCTTTCTTT	CASSPRGFEAFF
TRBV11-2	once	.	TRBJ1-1	TGTGCCAGCAGCTTAGTAGATAACACTGAAGCTTTCTTT	CASSLVDNTEAFF
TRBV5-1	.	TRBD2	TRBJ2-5	TGCGCCACTACTAGCGGGGGAACCCAAGAGACCCAGTACTTC	CATTSGGTQETQYF
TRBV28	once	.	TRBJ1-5	TGTGCCAGCAGTTTGGGGGATGTAGGCAATCAGCCCCAGCATTTT	CASSLGDVGNQPQHF
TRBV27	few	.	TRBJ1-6	TGTGCCAGCAGTTTCACAGGTCCAAATTCACCCCTCCACTTT	CASSFTGPNSPLHF
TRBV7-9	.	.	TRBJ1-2	TGTGCCAGCAGCTTATCACCGCTTCTTTTTAACTATGGCTACACCTTC	CASSLSPLLFNYGYTF
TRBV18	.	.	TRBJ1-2	TGTGCCAGCTCACCGGCCTCGGAGAACTATGGCTACACCTTC	CASSPASENYGYTF
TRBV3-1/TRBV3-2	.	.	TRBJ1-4	TGTGCCAGCAGCCGTCGGTTCACCGGAGCGAATGAAAAACTGTTTTTT	CASSRRFTGANEKLFF
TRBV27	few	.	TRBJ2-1	TGTGCCAGCAGTGCCGGGACAACCAACAATGAGCAGTTCTTC	CASSAGTTNNEQFF
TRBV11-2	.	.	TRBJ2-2	TGTGCCAGCATAATCGCAACCACGACCGGGGAGCTGTTTTTT	CASIIATTTGELFF
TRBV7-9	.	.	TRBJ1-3	TGTGCCAGCAGCTCCCTACAGGCGATCTCTGGAAACACCATATATTTT	CASSSLQAISGNTIYF
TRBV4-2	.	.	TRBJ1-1	TGTGCCAGCAGCCAAGACCCGGAAGGCACTGAAGCTTTCTTT	CASSQDPEGTEAFF
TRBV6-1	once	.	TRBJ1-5	TGTGCCAGCAGTGAATTACCGATATGGCATTTT	CASSELPIWHF
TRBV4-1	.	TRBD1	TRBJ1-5	TGCGCCAGCAGCCAGCCAGTCGGGACAGCGGTCAATCAGCCCCAGCATTTT	CASSQPVGTAVNQPQHF
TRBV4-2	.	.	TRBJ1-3	TGTGCCAGCAGCCAAGAGGTTGGCGAGTCTGGAAACACCATATATTTT	CASSQEVGESGNTIYF
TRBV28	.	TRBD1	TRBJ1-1	TGTGCCAGCAGCCTCGGGACAGGGAGGGCTTTCTTT	CASSLGTGRAFF
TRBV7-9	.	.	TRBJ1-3	TGTGCCAGCAGCTTACTAGGACACGCCGGGAACACCATATATTTT	CASSLLGHAGNTIYF
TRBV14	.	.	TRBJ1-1	TGTGCCAGCAGCCCCCTGACCCCGGGTACTGAAGCTTTCTTT	CASSPLTPGTEAFF
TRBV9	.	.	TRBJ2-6	TGTGCCAGCAGCGTAGGGGGGTCTGGGGCCAACGTCCTGACTTTC	CASSVGGSGANVLTF
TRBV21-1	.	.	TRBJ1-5	TGTGCCAGCAGCAAAGGGGAACGGGACAGGGGGCGAGTACGTCAAAGCAATCAGCCCCAGCATTTT	CASSKGERDRGRVRQSNQPQHF
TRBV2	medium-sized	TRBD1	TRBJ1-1	TGTGCCAGCAGTGGATTACAGGGGATGGCTTTCTTT	CASSGLQGMAFF
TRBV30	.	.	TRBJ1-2	TGTGCCTGGAGTGTACCCCCCACCAGAATATCCAAGGGGCTTAACTATGGCTACACCTTC	CAWSVPPTRISKGLNYGYTF